One sample yielded the 3 T cell receptor beta chains listed below, sequenced in a study of radiation and T cells in renal cell carcinoma. The time point is: blood 2 weeks post-SBRT. Treatment described: 15 Gy SBRT to primary tumor, nephrectomy 4 weeks later. Measured with immunoSEQ multiplex PCR; TCRdb has only the in-frame clones, and not every one. The data contain roughly 140,000 clones, about 87% of them seen just once; the ten biggest clones take up over 10%. Here the sequenced sample was blood, taken from a patient whose treatment included radiotherapy and nephrectomy. The receptor source for this set is a woman in her forties or fifties with renal cell carcinoma.

J is TRBJ1-4 and V is TRBV7-8, with D perhaps matching TRBD1 (5 bases). CDR1 and CDR2 from the germline V gene are SGHVS and FQNEAQ. CDR3 length: 15 amino acids. The V gene lost 6 bases and the J gene lost 5 bases, with 16 bases spanning the gap. CDR3 in amino acids: CASSPTGTENEKLFF. The CDR3 nucleotides read TGTGCCAGCAGTCCTACCGGGACGGAGAATGAAAAACTGTTTTTT. Drawing the rest from reference TRBV7-8 and TRBJ1-4, the complete variable domain is GAGVSQSPRYKVAKRGQDVALRCDPISGHVSLFWYQQALGQGPEFLTYFQNEAQLDKSGLPSDRFFAERPEGSVSTLKIQRTQQEDSAVYLCASSPTGTENEKLFFGSGTQLSVL.

CDR3 protein: CASRQDRNYEQYF. CDR3 in DNA: TGTGCCAGCAGACAGGACAGAAACTACGAGCAGTACTTC. The chain has TRBV6-6 and TRBJ2-7; the D gene is possibly TRBD1 (6 bases). The CDR3 has 13 residues. Germline V gene data show CDR1 as MNHNY and CDR2 as SVGAGI (reference sequence). Trimming pared 6 bases from V and 3 bases from J, leaving 12 bases between.

Of note for this clone: Other DNA sequences in this sample translate to the same CDR3. The V call is TRBV5-1, the J call TRBJ2-5, with D possibly being TRBD1 (5 bases). Germline-derived CDR1 and CDR2 are SGHRS and YFSETQ. This CDR3 comprises 14 residues. Trimming stripped 0 bases from V and 2 bases from J, with 8 bases between. This CDR3 is CASSLVSGQETQYF. In DNA form, the CDR3 reads TGCGCCAGCAGCTTGGTGTCAGGGCAAGAGACCCAGTACTTC.